This T cell receptor (beta chain) was recorded in a study of T cells expressing NK-cell markers. For the study at large: From sorted CD3+CD56+NKG2C+, CD3+CD56+NKG2C- and CD3+CD56-NKG2C+ T cells came the TCR beta repertoires. Just one sequenced donor of eight was HCMV-seronegative, while seven were seropositive.

UMIs were included in TCR beta cDNA generated by 5'RACE template switching. TCRdb reprocessed the 5' RACE reads and stores each CDR3 protein as one record, lacking DNA. The sample table sets out about 170,000 distinct CDR3 sequences. Study-level results: It was still unclear whether expanded NKG2C+ T cell clones were HCMV specific.

On this clonotype itself: The antigen is not known.

The sequenced sample consisted of blood T cells: a sorted CD56 or NKG2C T cell subset, CD4+ or CD8+ T cells, or bulk PBMC T cells (not recorded which). The receptor's source is a man between 18 and 69 years old in good health.

CDR3: CASSPGDVNEQFF. The rearrangement links TRBV18 to TRBJ2-1. CDR3 length equals 13 residues. Germline CDR1 and CDR2: KGHSH and LQKENI.